This passage covers 24 T cell receptor beta chains from one sample sequenced in a study of T cell changes during pregnancy in multiple sclerosis. Using immunoSEQ multiplex PCR, the repertoire was profiled, and TCRdb retains in-frame clones only, with some absent. Among around 78,000 clones, 90% to 95% were seen once, and the ten largest hold roughly 0.7%. The sample consisted of peripheral blood, taken in the third trimester of pregnancy. The receptors here all came from a female donor in good health, enrolled as a control in a pregnancy study.

This chain uses TRBV7-8 with TRBJ1-6; 9 bases are a match to TRBD1. The CDR3 is 16 amino acids. Germline-derived CDR1 and CDR2 are SGHVS and FQNEAQ. Losses at the gene ends were 2 bases for V and 8 bases for J; bases not matched to a gene: 7. The CDR3 bases are TGTGCCAGCAGCTTACCCGGGACAGGGTTCGATTCACCCCTCCACTTT. It translates to CASSLPGTGFDSPLHF. The full variable domain, its missing parts supplied by reference TRBV7-8 and TRBJ1-6, is GAGVSQSPRYKVAKRGQDVALRCDPISGHVSLFWYQQALGQGPEFLTYFQNEAQLDKSGLPSDRFFAERPEGSVSTLKIQRTQQEDSAVYLCASSLPGTGFDSPLHFGNGTRLTVT.

V usage is TRBV5-1 and J usage is TRBJ2-6, with 8 positions matching TRBD1. The CDR3 is made up of 19 amino acids. From germline, CDR1 is SGHRS and CDR2 YFSETQ. V trimming: 4 bases; J trimming: 6 bases; junction bases outside the gene matches: 18. The CDR3 here is CASSIQTGEGGLQANVLTF. The CDR3 bases are TGCGCCAGCAGCATTCAGACAGGGGAAGGAGGTCTGCAGGCCAACGTCCTGACTTTC.

V usage is TRBV2 and J usage is TRBJ1-5; TRBD1 matches 8 bases. Per germline, CDR1 SNHLY and CDR2 FYNNEI. V was pared by 6 bases and J by 4 bases, with 8 bases of the junction left unmatched. The CDR3 is 15 residues long. Here the CDR3 DNA reads TGTGCCAGCAGGGGGGGACAGGCTCTAAATCAGCCCCAGCATTTT. Its protein product is CASRGGQALNQPQHF.

The CDR3 coding sequence is TGTGCCACCAGCCCTGACGGGTTTGAGAATGAGCAGTTCTTC. Translation gives CATSPDGFENEQFF. This chain connects TRBV15 to TRBJ2-1; D call uncertain. The V end lost 5 bases, the J end lost 7 bases, and 15 bases lay between the germline ends. The CDR3 extends over 14 amino acids. Germline CDR1 LNHNV, CDR2 YYDKDF (reference sequence).

In this sample, this clone turned up once. This chain joins TRBV11-3 and TRBJ1-1; D is perhaps TRBD1 (6 bases). The CDR3 consists of 14 residues. V shed 5 bases and J shed 2 bases, with 12 bases lying between them. The germline V gene has CDR1 SGHNT and CDR2 YENEEA. CDR3 bases: TGTGCCAGCAGCCAGGGGCCACCAAACACTGAAGCTTTCTTT. It is translated as CASSQGPPNTEAFF.

The gene calls are TRBV13 and TRBJ1-6, with TRBD1 as a possible D gene (5 bases). The CDR3 has 16 residues. The V end lost 6 bases, the J end lost 6 bases, and 18 bases lay between the germline ends. Per germline, CDR1 PRHDT and CDR2 FYEKMQ (reference sequence). As DNA, the CDR3 is TGTGCCAGCAGGGCCTCGGAGGGGAGGATTAATTCACCCCTCCACTTT. Translating it yields CASRASEGRINSPLHF.

The chain joins TRBV21-1 to TRBJ1-2; TRBD1 is the table's D call, not checked against the DNA. TRBV21-1 is deemed a pseudogene. The CDR3 sequence is 16 residues long. CDR3 bases: TGTGCCAGCAGCAAAATTGAGGAGACAGCTAACTATGGCTACACCTTC. It codes for CASSKIEETANYGYTF.

This clone was detected a few times. The rearrangement uses TRBV28 and TRBJ1-6; unclear D gene. CDR1 is MDHEN and CDR2 is SYDVKM in the germline V gene. The CDR3 extends over 15 amino acids. V was shortened by 5 bases and J by 3 bases, with 11 bases between the two germline ends. The CDR3 DNA sequence: TGTGCCAGCAGTCCTCCGACACTCTATAATTCACCCCTCCACTTT. It yields the protein CASSPPTLYNSPLHF.

V gene TRBV19 combines with J gene TRBJ2-2, with D possibly TRBD1 on 5 matching bases. The CDR3 spans 16 residues. The ends were cut back, 5 bases at V and 0 bases at J, with 13 bases in the middle. Germline V gives CDR1 LNHDA, CDR2 SQIVND (reference sequence). The CDR3 here is CASSAQVFANTGELFF. The CDR3 region has the DNA TGTGCCAGTAGTGCACAGGTCTTCGCGAACACCGGGGAGCTGTTTTTT. The whole variable domain, remainder taken from reference TRBV19 and TRBJ2-2, is DGGITQSPKYLFRKEGQNVTLSCEQNLNHDAMYWYRQDPGQGLRLIYYSQIVNDFQKGDIAEGYSVSREKKESFPLTVTSAQKNPTAFYLCASSAQVFANTGELFFGEGSRLTVL.

CDR3 loop: CASSRFPGTTTDTQYF. DNA for the CDR3: TGTGCCAGCAGTCGATTCCCGGGGACTACCACAGATACGCAGTATTTT. The chain recombines TRBV27 with TRBJ2-3; 7 bases match TRBD2. There are 16 residues in the CDR3. J gave up 2 bases and V 5 bases, and 10 bases lay outside the gene matches. Germline CDR1 and CDR2: MNHEY and SMNVEV (reference sequence).

V is TRBV19 and J is TRBJ2-7, with D perhaps matching TRBD2 (5 bases). The CDR3 sequence is 13 residues long. Deletions cut 5 bases from V and 0 bases from J, with 8 bases between. Germline V gives CDR1 LNHDA, CDR2 SQIVND (reference sequence). CDR3 coding DNA: TGTGCCAGTAGTGCAGCGGACTCCTACGAGCAGTACTTC. Translation gives CASSAADSYEQYF.

The chain carries TRBV18 and TRBJ2-5, with 11 bases aligning to TRBD2. The end of the DNA aligns better with TRBJ2-7, so the J call may be wrong. CDR1 is KGHSH and CDR2 is LQKENI in the germline V gene. The CDR3 spans 14 residues. CDR3: CASSKTSGEYEQYF. The CDR3 DNA reads TGTGCCAGCTCAAAGACTAGCGGGGAATACGAGCAGTACTTC.

V gene TRBV2 combines with J gene TRBJ1-6; 7 bases are shared with TRBD1. Germline values: CDR1 SNHLY, CDR2 FYNNEI. The CDR3 runs 14 residues. V was pared by 7 bases and J by 8 bases, with 8 bases of the junction left unmatched. CDR3 nucleotide sequence: TGTGCCAGCACGGAACAGGGGAATTATTCACCCCTCCACTTT. Residues: CASTEQGNYSPLHF.

V and J are TRBV6-1 and TRBJ2-1; weak D call: TRBD1 (5 bases). This CDR3 has 15 amino acids. CDR1 and CDR2 (germline): MNHNS, SASEGT. Deletions cut 5 bases from V and 6 bases from J, with 17 bases between. CDR3 bases: TGTGCCAGCAGTCCAGGGAATACCAAGGTCAATGAGCAGTTCTTC. This gives the protein CASSPGNTKVNEQFF.

This clone was seen just once. CDR3 sequence: CASSYTGDTEAFF. In DNA form, the CDR3 reads TGTGCCAGCAGCTACACAGGGGACACTGAAGCTTTCTTT. This chain links TRBV7-9 with TRBJ1-1; 7 bases align to TRBD1. From germline, CDR1 is SEHNR and CDR2 FQNEAQ (reference sequence). Trimming removed 4 bases from V and 3 bases from J; junction bases left unmatched: 2. The CDR3 covers 13 residues.

The chain is built from TRBV7-9 and TRBJ2-7; 9 bases map to TRBD2. The CDR3 runs to 19 residues. The trim removed 0 bases at V and 1 base at J, leaving 13 bases unmatched. The germline gives CDR1 SEHNR, CDR2 FQNEAQ (reference sequence). The CDR3 spells CASSLARASGNRISYEQYF. The CDR3 DNA reads TGTGCCAGCAGCTTAGCGCGCGCTAGCGGGAACCGGATTTCCTACGAGCAGTACTTC. The complete variable domain, with remaining parts taken from reference TRBV7-9 and TRBJ2-7, reads DTGVSQNPRHKITKRGQNVTFRCDPISEHNRLYWYRQTLGQGPEFLTYFQNEAQLEKSRLLSDRFSAERPKGSFSTLEIQRTEQGDSAMYLCASSLARASGNRISYEQYFGPGTRLTVT.

The V gene is TRBV23-1, the J gene TRBJ1-2; maybe TRBD1 (6 bases). TRBV23-1 is an ORF, and what it does is uncertain. V lost 4 bases, J lost 6 bases, and 18 bases lay in between. The CDR3 runs 15 residues. This CDR3 reads CASSLSRGRLHGYTF. CDR3 nucleotides: TGCGCCAGCAGTCTTTCCAGGGGCAGGTTACATGGCTACACCTTC.

The chain couples TRBV10-3 to TRBJ2-7, with 9 bases matching TRBD1. The V gene end was trimmed by 6 bases and the J gene end by 1 base; junction bases not matched to a gene: 7. This CDR3 comprises 15 residues. The germline V gene encodes CDR1 ENHRY and CDR2 SYGVKD. As DNA, the CDR3 is TGTGCCATCAGGGGACAGGGTTCTATATCCTACGAGCAGTACTTC. It codes for CAIRGQGSISYEQYF.

This clone was counted only a few times. The chain uses TRBV4-2 and TRBJ1-2; TRBD1 agrees at 7 bases. Germline assignment: CDR1 LGHNA and CDR2 YNFKEQ. Trimming at V came to 3 bases and at J to 3 bases, leaving 4 bases not matched to a gene. There are 14 residues in the CDR3. The CDR3 loop is CASSHPDRDYGYTF. The CDR3 DNA sequence: TGTGCCAGCAGCCATCCTGACAGGGACTATGGCTACACCTTC.

This sequence joins TRBV12-5 and TRBJ2-1; possibly TRBD2 for D (5 bases). Trimming cost V 5 bases and J 0 bases, with 14 bases left between them. The CDR3 consists of 16 residues. Per the germline V gene, CDR1 is LGHNT and CDR2 is FRNRAP. The CDR3 is CASGPGLLGSYNEQFF. The CDR3 region has the DNA TGTGCTAGTGGTCCCGGACTCCTAGGCTCCTACAATGAGCAGTTCTTC.

The CDR3 protein is CASSGGGAWEAYGYTF. In DNA form, the CDR3 reads TGTGCCAGCAGTGGGGGAGGGGCATGGGAGGCCTATGGCTACACCTTC. This sequence joins TRBV6-1 and TRBJ1-2; TRBD1 is a possible D gene (5 bases). V gave up 4 bases and J gave up 4 bases, with 19 bases separating them. Germline CDR1 MNHNS, CDR2 SASEGT. The CDR3 contains 16 residues.

The chain combines TRBV5-1 with TRBJ1-1; D is undetermined. The germline V gene encodes CDR1 SGHRS and CDR2 YFSETQ. This CDR3 has 15 residues. Trimming stripped 0 bases from V and 6 bases from J, with 15 bases between. CDR3: CASSLAQVPNAEAFF. DNA of the CDR3: TGCGCCAGCAGCTTGGCCCAGGTACCTAACGCTGAAGCTTTCTTT.

The chain has TRBV28 and TRBJ2-5, with 8 nucleotides matching TRBD2. J lost 2 bases, V lost 4 bases, and 18 bases had no gene match. Germline CDR1 reads MDHEN; CDR2 reads SYDVKM. There are 19 residues in the CDR3. The CDR3 region has the DNA TGTGCCAGCAGTTCCCTGGTTGAAATGAGGCGGGAGGCTCAAGAGACCCAGTACTTC. This sequence encodes CASSSLVEMRREAQETQYF.

V usage is TRBV28 and J usage is TRBJ2-1; 8 bases line up with TRBD2. Unmatched junction bases numbered 3, after V lost 5 bases and J lost 0 bases. Germline lookup yields CDR1 MDHEN and CDR2 SYDVKM. This CDR3 has 15 residues. CDR3 amino acids: CASSGAGGSYNEQFF. For the CDR3, the DNA is TGTGCCAGCAGTGGGGCGGGAGGCTCCTACAATGAGCAGTTCTTC.